This T cell receptor (beta chain) was identified in a study of shared clonotypes between healthy human individuals. General observations from the study: Several donors held about 4.6% of naive CD4 clonotypes in common.

The V gene's germline CDR1 is ENHRY and CDR2 SYGVKD. The V and J ends lost 6 bases and 2 bases, in that order; junction bases with no gene match: 3. The length of the CDR3 is 15 residues. As to this clone: The antigen is not known.

Sequencing used immunoSEQ multiplex PCR; TCRdb keeps in-frame clones, though not all of them. Of some 1 million clones listed, approximately 70% were seen once; the top ten hold 1.5%. This chain connects TRBV10-3 to TRBJ2-3; 12 nucleotides line up with TRBD2. The sequenced sample consisted of memory CD4+ T cells sorted from blood. Documented subset: CD45RA-negative fraction. The clonotype originates from a man between 18 and 29 years old in good health. The CDR3 loop reads CAISWTSGITDTQYF. The CDR3 coding sequence is TGTGCCATCAGCTGGACTAGCGGGATCACAGATACGCAGTATTTT.